This T cell receptor beta chain derives from a study of T cell repertoires in cytomegalovirus infection. At the level of the study: A matching HLA type, together with CMV infection, was signaled by public TCR beta signatures.

Whole-study findings and limits: In two of eight donors, the top clonotype was HLA-C-restricted CMV-specific.

The CDR3 is 17 amino acids. Germline values: CDR1 MNHNY, CDR2 SVGAGI (reference sequence). V was clipped by 7 bases and J by 1 base, with 21 bases between them. Notes on this clonotype: What it binds is unknown.

TCRdb re-analysed the reads in MiXCR, keeping a single row per CDR3 protein. Of about 570,000 distinct CDR3 sequences in the sample, about 39% were seen once. The input for sequencing was cultured PBMCs, taken from culture after CMV antigen stimulation. The chain has TRBV6-6 and TRBJ2-3; no definite D call. The TCR was taken from a human donor in good health (CMV status not recorded). Some clones in this sample may be carry-over from other donors' samples. This CDR3 is CASTLSSVVPGTDTQYF. The DNA for the CDR3 is TGTGCCAGCACCTTATCAAGTGTCGTTCCTGGCACAGATACGCAGTATTTT.